The next 27 T cell receptor beta chains were all read from a single sample in a study of control samples from healthy donors and cancer patients. The assay was immunoSEQ multiplex PCR, and TCRdb's table has in-frame clones only and misses some. The sample includes 70,000 to 80,000 clones, around 90% of them seen just once. Sequencing used PBMCs. Receptors originate from a woman between 55 and 75 years old with head and neck cancer.

V and J are TRBV21-1 and TRBJ2-2; the D call of TRBD1 is as the table states it, not checked on the DNA. TRBV21-1 is listed as a pseudogene. This CDR3 has 16 amino acids. The CDR3 DNA follows: TGTGCCAGCAGCAAAGTTAGGGGGCCGCACACCGGGGAGCTGTTTTTT. Translating it yields CASSKVRGPHTGELFF.

The chain uses TRBV12-5 and TRBJ2-2; no reliable D call. V lost 0 bases and J 6 bases, leaving 8 bases between the germline ends. Germline loops: CDR1 LGHNT, CDR2 FRNRAP. CDR3 length: 14 residues. CDR3 nucleotide sequence: TGTGCTAGTGGTTTGGTACTACCGGCCGGGGAGCTGTTTTTT. As protein: CASGLVLPAGELFF.

This chain connects TRBV19 to TRBJ2-1; 7 bases agree with TRBD2. Germline trimming cut 10 bases from V and 0 bases from J; bases unmatched to any gene: 9. The germline CDR1 and CDR2 sequences are LNHDA and SQIVND (reference sequence). The CDR3 length is 15 residues. In nucleotides, the CDR3 is TGTGCCACCACTGGAGCGGGAAGCTCCTACAATGAGCAGTTCTTC. It is translated as CATTGAGSSYNEQFF. Full variable domain (remainder filled in from reference TRBV19 and TRBJ2-1): DGGITQSPKYLFRKEGQNVTLSCEQNLNHDAMYWYRQDPGQGLRLIYYSQIVNDFQKGDIAEGYSVSREKKESFPLTVTSAQKNPTAFYLCATTGAGSSYNEQFFGPGTRLTVL.

V gene TRBV7-6 combines with J gene TRBJ1-1; D uncertain. The CDR3 consists of 14 residues. Germline V gives CDR1 SGHVS, CDR2 FNYEAQ. Between the trimmed V and J ends, which lost 1 base and 3 bases, there was a span of 9 bases. CDR3 residues: CASSLEGSDTEAFF. The CDR3 DNA follows: TGTGCCAGCAGCTTAGAGGGCTCGGACACTGAAGCTTTCTTT.

V and J are TRBV29-1 and TRBJ2-3; D possibly corresponds to TRBD2 (5 bases). This CDR3 is 14 amino acids long. Germline CDR1 is SQVTM and CDR2 is ANQGSEA. Trimming removed 1 base at V and 4 bases at J, with 12 bases between. The chain's CDR3 is CSVEGGWKADTQYF. CDR3 nucleotides: TGCAGCGTTGAAGGAGGGTGGAAGGCAGATACGCAGTATTTT.

A single count supports this clone. J is TRBJ2-1 and V is TRBV6-1; TRBD1 might be the D (6 bases). The germline V and J ends were trimmed by 7 bases and 6 bases, with 13 bases remaining between them. Per the germline V gene, CDR1 is MNHNS and CDR2 is SASEGT. The CDR3 spans 13 residues. CDR3 protein: CASKQGNVNEQFF. DNA of the CDR3: TGTGCCAGCAAACAGGGTAATGTCAATGAGCAGTTCTTC.

The chain joins TRBV28 to TRBJ2-3; 7 bases are shared with TRBD1. The germline V gene has CDR1 MDHEN and CDR2 SYDVKM. With V trimmed by 7 bases and J by 1 base, 5 bases remained unmatched. This CDR3 has 14 residues. The CDR3 here is CASTRTGRTDTQYF. CDR3 nucleotide sequence: TGTGCCAGCACCCGGACAGGCCGCACAGATACGCAGTATTTT.

This clone was seen a few times. The V gene is TRBV30, the J gene TRBJ1-5; D gene ambiguous. Germline-derived CDR1 and CDR2 are GTSNPN and SVGIG (reference sequence). The CDR3 loop spans 12 amino acids. Trimming cost V 1 base and J 9 bases, with 10 bases left between them. CDR3 in DNA: TGTGCCTGGAGTGAAGCTCGGGGGCCCCAGCATTTT. Its translation: CAWSEARGPQHF.

This chain connects TRBV5-6 to TRBJ1-1, with a weak D call TRBD1 (5 bases). V was cut by 4 bases and J by 3 bases, with 10 bases left in between. The CDR3 sequence is 13 residues long. From germline, CDR1 is SGHDT and CDR2 YYEEEE. CDR3 in DNA: TGTGCCAGCAGCATTGGGGGTTACACTGAAGCTTTCTTT. It specifies CASSIGGYTEAFF. Drawing the rest from reference TRBV5-6 and TRBJ1-1, the complete variable domain is DAGVTQSPTHLIKTRGQQVTLRCSPKSGHDTVSWYQQALGQGPQFIFQYYEEEERQRGNFPDRFSGHQFPNYSSELNVNALLLGDSALYLCASSIGGYTEAFFGQGTRLTVV.

The genes are TRBV24-1 and TRBJ2-2; 13 nucleotides line up with TRBD2. V lost 3 bases, J lost 2 bases, and 2 bases stayed unmatched. Germline V gives CDR1 KGHDR, CDR2 SFDVKD. The CDR3 loop spans 17 amino acids. For the CDR3, the DNA is TGTGCCACCAGTGATCCGGGACTAGCGGGAAACACCGGGGAGCTGTTTTTT. This encodes CATSDPGLAGNTGELFF.

The genes are TRBV5-1 and TRBJ1-5; 7 bases match TRBD1. The CDR3 sequence is 15 residues long. V shed 4 bases, J shed 0 bases, and the junction held 4 bases outside the gene matches. Germline assignment: CDR1 SGHRS and CDR2 YFSETQ. The CDR3 loop reads CASSRTGDSNQPQHF. DNA for the CDR3: TGCGCCAGCAGCAGAACAGGGGATAGCAATCAGCCCCAGCATTTT.

The gene calls are TRBV6-1 and TRBJ2-1; 9 bases line up with TRBD2. Germline V gene data show CDR1 as MNHNS and CDR2 as SASEGT. The CDR3 covers 14 residues. V was pared by 4 bases and J by 5 bases, with 3 bases of the junction left unmatched. The CDR3 spells CASSVAGENNEQFF. CDR3 nucleotide sequence: TGTGCCAGCAGTGTAGCGGGAGAAAACAATGAGCAGTTCTTC.

The rearrangement joins TRBV21-1 to TRBJ2-2; TRBD2 is taken as the D call from the table, unchecked against the DNA. TRBV21-1 is reported as a pseudogene. This CDR3 has 19 amino acids. The CDR3 region has the DNA TGTGCCAGCAGCAAATACGGGGGGGAGCACCTCGCGAGCACCGGGGAGCTGTTTTTT. Translation: CASSKYGGEHLASTGELFF.

V and J are TRBV28 and TRBJ1-2; weak D call: TRBD1 (6 bases). CDR1 is MDHEN and CDR2 is SYDVKM in the germline V gene. The V end was cut by 8 bases, the J end by 2 bases, with 21 bases between. The CDR3 length is 16 residues. The chain's CDR3 is CASVGGGGVLNYGYTF. The CDR3 bases are TGTGCCAGCGTAGGTGGAGGGGGGGTTTTAAACTATGGCTACACCTTC.

This clone was seen once. The chain recombines TRBV6-4 with TRBJ2-1; 15 bases agree with TRBD2. V gave up 4 bases and J gave up 9 bases; unmatched junction bases: 4. This CDR3 contains 15 residues. CDR1 and CDR2 from the germline V gene are MRHNA and SNTAGT. For the CDR3, the DNA is TGTGCCAGCAGTGGGACTAGCGGGAGGGCCTCTGAGCAGTTCTTC. This encodes CASSGTSGRASEQFF.

The chain is built from TRBV27 and TRBJ2-7, with 7 bases lining up with TRBD2. This CDR3 is 15 amino acids long. The germline V gene has CDR1 MNHEY and CDR2 SMNVEV (reference sequence). Germline trimming cut 2 bases from V and 1 base from J; bases unmatched to any gene: 5. CDR3 amino acids: CASSLKLGGSYEQYF. CDR3 bases: TGTGCCAGCAGTTTAAAGCTGGGGGGGTCCTACGAGCAGTACTTC.

The V gene is TRBV18, the J gene TRBJ1-4; possibly TRBD1 for D (5 bases). This CDR3 is built from 14 residues. Germline CDR1 is KGHSH and CDR2 is LQKENI. V shed 6 bases and J shed 8 bases, with 16 bases lying between them. The CDR3 sequence: CASSWDDRREKLFF. As DNA, the CDR3 is TGTGCCAGCTCCTGGGACGATCGAAGGGAAAAACTGTTTTTT.

The genes are TRBV9 and TRBJ2-3; 7 positions agree with TRBD2. Germline CDR1 and CDR2: SGDLS and YYNGEE. The CDR3 sequence is 14 residues long. The J segment lost 4 bases and the V segment lost 7 bases, leaving 9 bases of the junction unmatched. CDR3 sequence (DNA): TGTGCCAGCGGAATTAGCGGGCTCGCAGATACGCAGTATTTT. This translates into CASGISGLADTQYF.

The rearrangement links TRBV7-2 to TRBJ1-4, with D possibly being TRBD1 (5 bases). The CDR3 contains 14 residues. The germline V gene encodes CDR1 SGHTA and CDR2 FQGNSA. The V and J ends lost 3 bases and 8 bases respectively, with 13 bases between them. DNA for the CDR3: TGTGCCAGCAGCTTGACGGGGGTAGGGGAAAAACTGTTTTTT. It is translated as CASSLTGVGEKLFF.

This clone was seen a single time. The chain joins TRBV6-5 to TRBJ1-2; 7 nucleotides agree with TRBD1. This CDR3 region has 13 residues. V trimming: 6 bases; J trimming: 2 bases; junction bases outside the gene matches: 3. From germline, CDR1 is MNHEY and CDR2 SVGAGI. CDR3 sequence: CASRAGQNYGYTF. CDR3 DNA: TGTGCCAGCAGGGCGGGACAGAACTATGGCTACACCTTC.

The chain couples TRBV4-2 to TRBJ2-2; 14 positions match TRBD2. The CDR3 runs 17 residues. J lost 7 bases, V lost 0 bases, and 4 bases had no gene match. Germline-derived CDR1 and CDR2 are LGHNA and YNFKEQ. The CDR3, as DNA: TGTGCCAGCAGCCAAGAGGGACTAGCGGGAGTGCGCGGGGAGCTGTTTTTT. Its protein is CASSQEGLAGVRGELFF.

CDR3 protein: CAWNPDRGRPYEQYF. The CDR3 bases are TGTGCCTGGAACCCTGACAGGGGGCGTCCCTACGAGCAGTACTTC. The V and J genes are TRBV30 and TRBJ2-7; 10 bases are a match to TRBD1. V lost 4 bases and J lost 2; bases outside the gene matches: 8. The CDR3 sequence is 15 residues long. Germline V gene data show CDR1 as GTSNPN and CDR2 as SVGIG (reference sequence).

The chain joins TRBV20-1 to TRBJ2-3, with 9 bases fitting TRBD2. Losses at the gene ends were 3 bases for V and 0 bases for J; bases not matched to a gene: 7. Germline V gene lookup returns CDR1 DFQATT and CDR2 SNEGSKA (reference sequence). This CDR3 has 16 residues. CDR3 in amino acids: CSASRASGASTDTQYF. As DNA, the CDR3 is TGCAGTGCTAGTAGGGCTAGCGGGGCCAGCACAGATACGCAGTATTTT.

The chain joins TRBV15 to TRBJ2-7, with D possibly TRBD1 on 5 matching bases. The V end lost 0 bases, the J end lost 2 bases, and 11 bases lay between the germline ends. CDR1 is LNHNV and CDR2 is YYDKDF in the germline V gene (reference sequence). The length of the CDR3 is 15 residues. The CDR3 protein is CATSRDLQDTYEQYF. CDR3 sequence (DNA): TGTGCCACCAGCAGAGATTTACAGGACACCTACGAGCAGTACTTC.

The chain has TRBV19 and TRBJ1-1, with D perhaps matching TRBD1 (6 bases). V lost 2 bases, J lost 7 bases, and 14 bases lay in between. There are 14 residues in the CDR3. CDR1 and CDR2 (germline): LNHDA, SQIVND (reference sequence). DNA for the CDR3: TGTGCCAGTAGTATAAAGGGGGGAGTTGATGAAGCTTTCTTT. It is translated as CASSIKGGVDEAFF.

CDR3 residues: CASSYRVTDTQYF. The CDR3 nucleotides are TGTGCCAGCAGTTACCGGGTTACAGATACGCAGTATTTT. The genes are TRBV6-5 and TRBJ2-3; D call uncertain. Trimming stripped 2 bases from V and 3 bases from J, with 6 bases between. This CDR3 spans 13 amino acids. Germline CDR1 and CDR2: MNHEY and SVGAGI.

The CDR3 bases are TGTGCCAGCAGCGCTACGCCAGGGGATTCACCCCTCCACTTT. Residues: CASSATPGDSPLHF. The rearrangement uses TRBV14 and TRBJ1-6; perhaps TRBD1 as D (6 bases). Germline lookup yields CDR1 SGHDN and CDR2 FVKESK. The CDR3 contains 14 residues. V was cut by 5 bases and J by 8 bases, with 13 bases left in between.